This T cell receptor (beta chain) is drawn from a study of glioma-infiltrating T cells after dendritic cell vaccination. Study-wide background: Three intradermal dendritic cell vaccine injections were given every two weeks. Points from the study as a whole: Only a small number of patients had complete blood and tumor samples. Higher pretreatment TIL content predicted longer progression-free time and survival.

This clone was seen a single time. Its antigen is still unknown. Time point noted: after dendritic cell vaccination, including at tumor progression/relapse. Isocitrate dehydrogenase mutation was absent in all glioblastoma patients. Per the germline V gene, CDR1 is KGHSH and CDR2 is LQKENI. Between the trimmed V and J ends, which lost 8 bases and 0 bases, there was a span of 14 bases. This CDR3 contains 15 residues. Assay used: immunoSEQ multiplex PCR; TCRdb lists only in-frame clones, some missing. The sample carries about 90,000 clones, under 85% recorded once. The clonotype originates from a human donor with glioblastoma. The chain recombines TRBV18 with TRBJ1-3; weak D call: TRBD1 (5 bases). Sequencing was performed on blood, taken after dendritic cell vaccination. CDR3 in amino acids: CASALGADSGNTIYF. The CDR3, as DNA: TGTGCCAGCGCACTTGGGGCCGACTCTGGAAACACCATATATTTT.